Listed below are T cell receptor beta chains from one sample, sequenced in a study of OX40 agonist ivuxolimab in advanced cancers. The repertoire was sequenced with immunoSEQ multiplex PCR; TCRdb's copy has only in-frame clones and lacks some. The sample gives 40,000 to 60,000 clones, around 84% of which show up once; 1.5% to 2% is in the top ten. The sample here was CD4+ or CD8+ T cells sorted from blood, taken in a trial of the OX40 agonist ivuxolimab. The origin of the receptors is an adult with an advanced solid tumor such as melanoma, head and neck, liver or kidney cancer. Each CDR3 is given without its conserved first and last residue. The order of the fields is V gene, J gene, CDR3 protein.

V: TRBV7-2; J: TRBJ2-7; CDR3: ASSIGQGIYEQY
V: TRBV9; J: TRBJ1-1; CDR3: ASSVAEGAGQAF
V: TRBV6-5; J: TRBJ1-1; CDR3: ATAAPDRVSEAF
V: TRBV21-1; J: TRBJ1-5; CDR3: ASSAQGLRPQH
V: TRBV7-9; J: TRBJ2-1; CDR3: ASSLNGQGNEQF
V: TRBV7-6; J: TRBJ1-2; CDR3: ASSLVGFGYT
V: TRBV5-1; J: TRBJ2-3; CDR3: ASSLVAFRGRGTDTQY
V: TRBV10-3; J: TRBJ1-2; CDR3: ATTEGGQGRNGYT
V: TRBV5-6; J: TRBJ2-7; CDR3: ASSRRGAGAYEQY
V: TRBV2; J: TRBJ2-2; CDR3: ASSVTSGRTGYGELF
V: TRBV7-9; J: TRBJ2-3; CDR3: ASSLRGALGTDTQY
V: TRBV7-2; J: TRBJ1-1; CDR3: ASSPGHQNTEAF
V: TRBV13; J: TRBJ2-3; CDR3: ASSVTRPPDTQY
V: TRBV28; J: TRBJ1-2; CDR3: ASSLAKYGYT
V: TRBV21-1; J: TRBJ2-7; CDR3: ASSKVNSGRYEQY
V: TRBV5-1; J: TRBJ2-5; CDR3: ASSFSAVYQETQY
V: TRBV5-4; J: TRBJ1-3; CDR3: ASSSWGDGNTIY
V: TRBV4-1; J: TRBJ2-5; CDR3: ASSQDRLWRETQY
V: TRBV18; J: TRBJ1-5; CDR3: ASTGHANQPQH
V: TRBV15; J: TRBJ1-6; CDR3: ATSRDSYSPLH
V: TRBV9; J: TRBJ1-1; CDR3: ASSVGGTVNTEAF
V: TRBV4-1; J: TRBJ1-6; CDR3: ASSQDRPSVSPLH
V: TRBV5-5; J: TRBJ2-5; CDR3: ASSLLGDRKETQY
V: TRBV30; J: TRBJ1-1; CDR3: AWSGQYGTEAF
V: TRBV28; J: TRBJ1-2; CDR3: ASRQPNYGYT
V: TRBV11-2; J: TRBJ2-2; CDR3: ASTTPRDGELF
V: TRBV6-6; J: TRBJ1-5; CDR3: ASSYSTVQPQH
V: TRBV9; J: TRBJ2-1; CDR3: ASSVAGLAGGSSEQF
V: TRBV5-1; J: TRBJ2-5; CDR3: ASRSWASQETQY
V: TRBV28; J: TRBJ2-2; CDR3: ASSRRGQPNTGELF
V: TRBV6-5; J: TRBJ2-1; CDR3: ASTGGSYNEQF
V: TRBV4-1; J: TRBJ2-2; CDR3: ASSFTENTGELF
V: TRBV6-4; J: TRBJ1-2; CDR3: ASRGTDYGYT
V: TRBV20-1; J: TRBJ2-7; CDR3: SARGVEWQY
V: TRBV10-2; J: TRBJ1-2; CDR3: ASSEYGVTGGYGYT
V: TRBV6-1; J: TRBJ2-1; CDR3: ASSDWVNEQF
V: TRBV7-6; J: TRBJ2-1; CDR3: ASSLEQGAFSNEQF
V: TRBV27; J: TRBJ2-2; CDR3: ASSLSFGGAWNTGELF
V: TRBV11-2; J: TRBJ1-1; CDR3: ASSPPQRSTEAF
V: TRBV5-1; J: TRBJ2-5; CDR3: ASSLKETQY
V: TRBV20-1; J: TRBJ2-5; CDR3: STEVSRTQY
V: TRBV11-2; J: TRBJ1-6; CDR3: ASSLRPRGRDSPLH
V: TRBV7-3; J: TRBJ2-2; CDR3: ASSLITPGDTGELF
V: TRBV25-1; J: TRBJ1-5; CDR3: ASSESGGYQPQH
V: TRBV27; J: TRBJ1-2; CDR3: ASSLRKDYGYT
V: TRBV6-5; J: TRBJ2-7; CDR3: ASSSAGTDSYEQY